This is a list of T cell receptor beta chains from one sample in a study of blood T cell repertoires in COVID-19. Here immunoSEQ multiplex PCR was the method, and the copy in TCRdb shows in-frame clones only, minus some. The data show approximately 41,000 clones, with about 85% seen just once and 35% to 55% held by the top ten. The specimen sequenced was peripheral blood. The receptors originated from an elderly woman with acute or convalescent COVID-19. Each CDR3 is given with its conserved first and last residue. Each record gives: CDR3 protein, CDR3 DNA, D gene, clone size, V gene, J gene. D genes are given only for firm matches. Rows may omit the clone size; those that give it use once, few, many or a size class.

CDR3: CAWTQNRGYGYTF; DNA: TGTGCCTGGACACAAAACAGGGGATATGGCTACACCTTC; D: TRBD1; size: -; V: TRBV30; J: TRBJ1-2
CDR3: CASSATSGGSNEQFF; DNA: TGTGCCAGCAGCGCGACTAGCGGGGGGAGCAATGAGCAGTTCTTC; D: TRBD2; size: -; V: TRBV7-2; J: TRBJ2-1
CDR3: CASSQNTGPLYGYTF; DNA: TGTGCCAGCAGCCAGAACACAGGGCCTCTCTATGGCTACACCTTC; D: -; size: few; V: TRBV11-2; J: TRBJ1-2
CDR3: CASSTQDRGDTSPYEQYF; DNA: TGTGCCAGCAGCACCCAAGACAGGGGCGATACCTCTCCCTACGAGCAGTACTTC; D: TRBD1; size: -; V: TRBV9; J: TRBJ2-7
CDR3: CASSYPHQGPGNTIYF; DNA: TGTGCCAGCAGTTATCCCCACCAGGGGCCTGGAAACACCATATATTTT; D: -; size: -; V: TRBV6-5; J: TRBJ1-3
CDR3: CASSSSGGNTIYF; DNA: TGTGCCAGCAGCTCCAGCGGGGGAAACACCATATATTTT; D: -; size: few; V: TRBV7-2; J: TRBJ1-3
CDR3: CASSEAGQGQKPQHF; DNA: TGTGCCAGCAGTGAAGCGGGGCAGGGCCAAAAGCCCCAGCATTTT; D: -; size: -; V: TRBV6-1; J: TRBJ1-5
CDR3: CASSETGWDTGELFF; DNA: TGTGCCAGTAGTGAAACAGGGTGGGACACCGGGGAGCTGTTTTTT; D: -; size: -; V: TRBV19; J: TRBJ2-2
CDR3: CASSLPPGRVDYGYTF; DNA: TGTGCCAGCAGCTTACCCCCCGGCAGGGTAGACTATGGCTACACCTTC; D: -; size: -; V: TRBV7-9; J: TRBJ1-2
CDR3: CASSPLDSYSYNEQFF; DNA: TGTGCCAGCAGCCCCCTGGACAGTTACTCCTACAATGAGCAGTTCTTC; D: -; size: -; V: TRBV5-6; J: TRBJ2-1
CDR3: CASSPRTGVGWNSPLHF; DNA: TGTGCCAGCAGCCCTCGGACAGGGGTAGGATGGAATTCACCCCTCCACTTT; D: TRBD1; size: -; V: TRBV4-2; J: TRBJ1-6